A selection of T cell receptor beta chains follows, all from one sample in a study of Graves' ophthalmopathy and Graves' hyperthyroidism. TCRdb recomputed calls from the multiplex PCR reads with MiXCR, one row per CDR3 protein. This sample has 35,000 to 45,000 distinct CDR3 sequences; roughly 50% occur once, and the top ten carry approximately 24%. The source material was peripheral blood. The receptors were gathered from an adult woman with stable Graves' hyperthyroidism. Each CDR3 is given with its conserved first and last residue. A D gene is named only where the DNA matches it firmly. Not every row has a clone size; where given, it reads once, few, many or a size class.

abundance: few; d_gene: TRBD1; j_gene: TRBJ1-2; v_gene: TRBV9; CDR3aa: CASSVGAGGAAGYTF; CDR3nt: TGTGCCAGCAGCGTAGGGGCAGGGGGCGCGGCAGGCTACACCTTC
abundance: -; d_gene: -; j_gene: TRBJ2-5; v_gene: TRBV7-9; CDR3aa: CASSLGSETQYF; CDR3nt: TGTGCCAGCAGCTTAGGGTCGGAGACCCAGTACTTC
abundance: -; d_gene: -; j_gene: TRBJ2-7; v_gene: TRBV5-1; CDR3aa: CASGRTPGQFEQYF; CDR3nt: TGCGCCAGCGGCCGGACGCCGGGGCAGTTCGAGCAGTACTTC
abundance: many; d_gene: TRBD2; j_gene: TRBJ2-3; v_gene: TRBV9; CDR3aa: CASSVETSGISTDTQYF; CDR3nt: TGTGCCAGCAGCGTAGAAACTAGCGGGATCAGCACAGATACGCAGTATTTT
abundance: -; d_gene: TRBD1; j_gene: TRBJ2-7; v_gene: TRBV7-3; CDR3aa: CASSPGQGYEQYF; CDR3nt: TGTGCCAGCTCACCGGGACAGGGTTACGAGCAGTACTTC
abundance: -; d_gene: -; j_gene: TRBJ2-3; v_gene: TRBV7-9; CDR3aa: CASSYSDTDTQYF; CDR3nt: TGTGCCAGCAGCTATTCCGACACAGATACGCAGTATTTT
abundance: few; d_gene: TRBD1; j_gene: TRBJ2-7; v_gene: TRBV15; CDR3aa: CATSSYRGEQYF; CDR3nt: TGTGCCACCAGCAGTTACAGGGGCGAGCAGTACTTC
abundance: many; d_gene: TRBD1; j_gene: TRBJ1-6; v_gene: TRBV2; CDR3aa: CASRIQGINSPLHF; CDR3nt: TGTGCCAGCCGGATACAGGGGATTAATTCACCCCTCCACTTT
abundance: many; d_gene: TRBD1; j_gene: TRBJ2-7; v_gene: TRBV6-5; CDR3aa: CASSTRTGGWNEQYF; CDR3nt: TGTGCCAGCAGTACCCGGACAGGGGGCTGGAACGAGCAGTACTTC
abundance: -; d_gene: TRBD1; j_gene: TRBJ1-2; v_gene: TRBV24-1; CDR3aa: CATRTGGNYGYTF; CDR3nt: TGTGCCACCCGGACAGGGGGTAACTATGGCTACACCTTC
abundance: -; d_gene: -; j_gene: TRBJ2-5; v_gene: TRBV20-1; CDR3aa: CSAREMAF; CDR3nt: TGCAGTGCTAGAGAGATGGCGTTC
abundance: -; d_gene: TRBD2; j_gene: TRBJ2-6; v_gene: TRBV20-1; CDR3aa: CSAGLAGGGANVPTF; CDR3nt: TGCAGTGCAGGACTAGCGGGAGGTGGGGCCAACGTCCCGACTTTC
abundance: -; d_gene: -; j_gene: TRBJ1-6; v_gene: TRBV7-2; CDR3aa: CASSSSVRSVGSPLHF; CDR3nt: TGTGCCAGCAGCTCATCCGTCCGGAGCGTCGGATCACCCCTCCACTTT
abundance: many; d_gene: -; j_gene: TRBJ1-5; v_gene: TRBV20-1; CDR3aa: CSASGEVSNQPQHF; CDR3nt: TGCAGTGCTTCAGGGGAGGTGAGCAATCAGCCCCAGCATTTT
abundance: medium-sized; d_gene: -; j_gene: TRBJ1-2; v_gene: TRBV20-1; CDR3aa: CSASTGIGVGYGYTF; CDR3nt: TGCAGTGCTAGTACAGGGATCGGCGTTGGGTATGGCTACACCTTC
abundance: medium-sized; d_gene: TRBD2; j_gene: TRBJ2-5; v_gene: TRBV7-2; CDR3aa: CASSLEGTTQETQYF; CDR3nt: TGTGCCAGCAGCTTAGAAGGGACTACCCAAGAGACCCAGTACTTC
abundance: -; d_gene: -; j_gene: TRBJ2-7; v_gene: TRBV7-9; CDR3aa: CASSPPGLDEQYF; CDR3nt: TGTGCCAGCAGCCCTCCGGGGCTAGACGAGCAGTACTTC
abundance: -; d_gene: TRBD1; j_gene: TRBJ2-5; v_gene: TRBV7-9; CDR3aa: CASSLDGRGRETQYF; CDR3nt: TGTGCCAGCAGCTTAGATGGCAGGGGGCGCGAGACCCAGTACTTC
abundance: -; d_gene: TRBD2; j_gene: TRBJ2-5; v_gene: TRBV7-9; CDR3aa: CASSVTSGLGKETQYF; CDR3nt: TGTGCCAGCAGCGTGACTAGCGGGCTGGGTAAAGAGACCCAGTACTTC
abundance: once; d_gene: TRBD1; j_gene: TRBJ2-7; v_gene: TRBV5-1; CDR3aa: CASGPDRPYSYEQYF; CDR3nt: TGCGCCAGCGGCCCGGACAGGCCATACTCCTACGAGCAGTACTTC
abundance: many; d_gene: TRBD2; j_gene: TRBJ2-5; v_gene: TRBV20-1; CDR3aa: CSASPQRGGRGETQYF; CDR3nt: TGCAGTGCTAGCCCCCAGAGGGGCGGGAGGGGTGAGACCCAGTACTTC
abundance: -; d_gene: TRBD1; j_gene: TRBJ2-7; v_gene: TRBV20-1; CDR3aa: CSAPTGTGNYEQYF; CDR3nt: TGCAGTGCCCCTACCGGGACAGGGAACTACGAGCAGTACTTC
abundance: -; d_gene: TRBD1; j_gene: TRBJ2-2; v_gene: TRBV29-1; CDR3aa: CSVAYRGTGELFF; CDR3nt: TGCAGCGTTGCCTACAGGGGAACCGGGGAGCTGTTTTTT
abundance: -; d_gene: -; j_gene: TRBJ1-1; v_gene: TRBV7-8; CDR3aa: CASSFPTSGNTEAFF; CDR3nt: TGTGCCAGCAGCTTTCCGACTAGCGGGAACACTGAAGCTTTCTTT
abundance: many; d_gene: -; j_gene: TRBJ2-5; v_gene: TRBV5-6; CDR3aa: CASSLVGLAGARETQYF; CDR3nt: TGTGCCAGCAGCTTGGTGGGCCTGGCGGGGGCACGCGAGACCCAGTACTTC
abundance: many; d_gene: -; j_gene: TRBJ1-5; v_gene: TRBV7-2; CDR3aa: CASSSGLSNQPQHF; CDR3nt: TGTGCCAGCAGCTCGGGACTTAGCAATCAGCCCCAGCATTTT
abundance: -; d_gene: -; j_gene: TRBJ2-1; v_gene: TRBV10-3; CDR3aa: CAISDKSASYNEQFF; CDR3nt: TGTGCCATCAGTGACAAGAGCGCTTCCTACAATGAGCAGTTCTTC
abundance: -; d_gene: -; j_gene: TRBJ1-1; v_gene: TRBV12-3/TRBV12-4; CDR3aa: CASSVSGGWNTEAFF; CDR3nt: TGTGCCAGCAGTGTGAGCGGGGGATGGAACACTGAAGCTTTCTTT
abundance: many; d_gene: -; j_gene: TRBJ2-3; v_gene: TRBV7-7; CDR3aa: CASSFQSADTQYF; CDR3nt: TGTGCTAGCAGCTTCCAAAGCGCAGATACGCAGTATTTT
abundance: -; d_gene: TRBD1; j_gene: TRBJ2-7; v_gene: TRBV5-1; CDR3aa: CASSFGDRGLEQYF; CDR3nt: TGCGCCAGCAGCTTTGGGGACAGGGGTCTAGAGCAGTACTTC
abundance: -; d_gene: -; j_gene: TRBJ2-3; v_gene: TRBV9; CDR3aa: CASSGGAGVGYTDTQYF; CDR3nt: TGTGCCAGCAGCGGAGGGGCAGGGGTCGGGTACACAGATACGCAGTATTTT
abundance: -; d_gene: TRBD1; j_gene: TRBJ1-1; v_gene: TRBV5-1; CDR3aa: CASSPLGQAGAFF; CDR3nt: TGCGCCAGCAGCCCCCTCGGACAGGCTGGGGCTTTCTTT
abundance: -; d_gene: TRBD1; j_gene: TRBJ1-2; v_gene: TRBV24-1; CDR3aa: CATGGDYGYTF; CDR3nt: TGTGCCACAGGGGGCGACTATGGCTACACCTTC
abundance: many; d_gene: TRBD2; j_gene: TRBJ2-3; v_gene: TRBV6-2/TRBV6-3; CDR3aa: CASSPGLAADTDTQYF; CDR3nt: TGTGCCAGCAGCCCCGGACTAGCGGCAGACACAGATACGCAGTATTTT
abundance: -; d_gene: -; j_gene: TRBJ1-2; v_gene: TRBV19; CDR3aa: CASSIGGLEAFFGQGYTF; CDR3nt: -
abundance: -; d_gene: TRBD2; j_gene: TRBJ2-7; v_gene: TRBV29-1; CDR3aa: CSVEGWLAGGLGLTYEQYF; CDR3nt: TGCAGCGTTGAAGGTTGGCTAGCGGGAGGCCTCGGGTTAACATACGAGCAGTACTTC
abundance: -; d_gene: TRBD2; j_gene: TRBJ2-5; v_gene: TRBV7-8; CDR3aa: CASSLVVSGGETQYF; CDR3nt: TGTGCCAGCAGCTTAGTCGTGTCGGGAGGAGAGACCCAGTACTTC
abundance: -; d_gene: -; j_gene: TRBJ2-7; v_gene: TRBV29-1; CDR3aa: CSVAGAWVYEQYF; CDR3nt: TGCAGCGTTGCGGGGGCGTGGGTCTACGAGCAGTACTTC
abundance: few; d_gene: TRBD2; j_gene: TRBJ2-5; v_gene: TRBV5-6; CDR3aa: CASSSGLAVQETQYF; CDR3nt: TGTGCCAGCAGCTCCGGACTAGCGGTACAAGAGACCCAGTACTTC
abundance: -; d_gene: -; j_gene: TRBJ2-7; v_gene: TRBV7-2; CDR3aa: CASSLGGNPTYEQYF; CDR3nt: TGTGCCAGCAGCTTAGGAGGGAACCCAACCTACGAGCAGTACTTC
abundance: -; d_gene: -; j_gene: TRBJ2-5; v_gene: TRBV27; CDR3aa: CASGRDPRETQYF; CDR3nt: TGTGCCAGCGGCCGGGACCCCCGGGAGACCCAGTACTTC